This entry features one T cell receptor beta chain sequence. The data originate from a study of T cell clones after liver transplantation. Study information: Liver transplant recipients had immunosuppression withdrawal attempted within 2 years. HCV positivity affected three of eight recipients; the rest lacked autoimmune or viral indications.

Trimming stripped 0 bases from V and 5 bases from J, with 14 bases between. Germline CDR1 and CDR2: LNHDA and SQIVND (reference sequence). The CDR3 is 16 residues long. Sequencing used immunoSEQ multiplex PCR; TCRdb keeps in-frame clones, though not all of them. The sample holds roughly 80,000 clones; around four fifths are singletons and the top ten take approximately 0.47%. The sample consisted of CD4+ T cells from blood, taken roughly 3.5 years after liver transplant. The origin of this receptor is a human patient who received a liver transplant. A subset of T cells may come from the graft donor. The gene calls are TRBV19 and TRBJ2-1, with unresolved D. The chain's CDR3 is CASSIEASRTNNEQFF. The CDR3 nucleotides are TGTGCCAGTAGTATAGAAGCCTCCAGAACAAACAATGAGCAGTTCTTC.